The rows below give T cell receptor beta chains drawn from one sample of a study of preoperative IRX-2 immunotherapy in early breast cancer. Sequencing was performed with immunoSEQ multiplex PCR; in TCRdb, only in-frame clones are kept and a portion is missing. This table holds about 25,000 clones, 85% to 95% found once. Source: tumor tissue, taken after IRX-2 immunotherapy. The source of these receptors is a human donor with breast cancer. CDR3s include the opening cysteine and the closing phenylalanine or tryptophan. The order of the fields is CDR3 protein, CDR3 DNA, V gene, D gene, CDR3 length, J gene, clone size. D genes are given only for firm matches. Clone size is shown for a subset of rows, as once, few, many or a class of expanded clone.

CDR3aa: CASSLAPTTLNTGELFF
CDR3nt: TGTGCCAGCAGCTTAGCCCCGACTACCTTGAACACCGGGGAGCTGTTTTTT
v_gene: TRBV13
d_gene: .
len: 17
j_gene: TRBJ2-2
abundance: .

CDR3aa: CASSFGGAVDNEQFF
CDR3nt: TGTGCCAGCAGCTTCGGGGGGGCCGTGGACAATGAGCAGTTCTTC
v_gene: TRBV7-2
d_gene: TRBD2
len: 15
j_gene: TRBJ2-1
abundance: .

CDR3aa: CASSYPSRGRIEQFF
CDR3nt: TGTGCCAGCAGTTACCCCTCTAGGGGGCGGATTGAGCAGTTCTTC
v_gene: TRBV27
d_gene: TRBD1
len: 15
j_gene: TRBJ2-1
abundance: .

CDR3aa: CASSLSQGAYEQYF
CDR3nt: TGTGCCAGCAGTTTATCACAGGGGGCCTACGAGCAGTACTTC
v_gene: TRBV27
d_gene: TRBD1
len: 14
j_gene: TRBJ2-7
abundance: once

CDR3aa: CASSRGDRGYGYTF
CDR3nt: TGTGCCAGCAGCCGGGGGGACAGGGGATATGGCTACACCTTC
v_gene: TRBV5-6
d_gene: TRBD1
len: 14
j_gene: TRBJ1-2
abundance: .

CDR3aa: CASSISARSYNEQFF
CDR3nt: TGTGCCAGTAGTATATCGGCTAGATCTTACAATGAGCAGTTCTTC
v_gene: TRBV19
d_gene: .
len: 15
j_gene: TRBJ2-1
abundance: .

CDR3aa: CAWLYRTSGRVSTDTQYF
CDR3nt: TGTGCCTGGCTTTACCGAACTAGCGGGAGGGTGAGCACAGATACGCAGTATTTT
v_gene: TRBV30
d_gene: TRBD2
len: 18
j_gene: TRBJ2-3
abundance: .

CDR3aa: CASSHRLAGDPNNEQFF
CDR3nt: TGCGCCAGCAGCCATAGACTAGCGGGGGACCCAAACAATGAGCAGTTCTTC
v_gene: TRBV4-1
d_gene: TRBD2
len: 17
j_gene: TRBJ2-1
abundance: .

CDR3aa: CASSYRLSNTGELFF
CDR3nt: TGTGCCAGCAGCTACAGACTTTCGAACACCGGGGAGCTGTTTTTT
v_gene: TRBV7-2
d_gene: .
len: 15
j_gene: TRBJ2-2
abundance: once

CDR3aa: CASSDWGRGDNEQFF
CDR3nt: TGTGCCAGCAGCGACTGGGGGCGAGGGGACAATGAGCAGTTCTTC
v_gene: TRBV7-3
d_gene: .
len: 15
j_gene: TRBJ2-1
abundance: .

CDR3aa: CAPKSGVVYGYTF
CDR3nt: TGCGCACCCAAGTCGGGGGTTGTCTATGGCTACACCTTC
v_gene: TRBV23-1
d_gene: .
len: 13
j_gene: TRBJ1-2
abundance: .